This T cell receptor (beta chain) was obtained from a study of CD8 T cells in Susac syndrome. Concerning this clonotype: Germline and junction disagree at one end, which may indicate a read error.

The study used treatment-naive patients who had stable or active relapsing-remitting disease as multiple sclerosis controls. CDR3 length: 13 amino acids. Germline V gives CDR1 SGHDT, CDR2 YYEEEE. The RNA, roughly 0.45 to 1 ug, was put through reverse transcription using random hexamers. TCRdb used MiXCR to reprocess the immunoSEQ multiplex PCR reads, holding one entry per CDR3 protein. The table includes some 300,000 distinct CDR3 sequences, 89% detected once. The source is a human donor with multiple sclerosis. The chain carries TRBV5-6 and TRBJ1-2, with D unclear. Sequences were obtained from CD8+ T cells from PBMCs. The CDR3 nucleotides are TGTGCCAGCACCCCGGGAGCGGACTATGGCCACACCTTC. Encoded protein: CASTPGADYGHTF.